Listed here are 14 T cell receptor beta chains from one sample, sequenced in a study of graft-versus-host responses after intestinal transplantation. The starting material, graft tissue, was processed to release intraepithelial and lamina propria lymphocytes. Clones were read by immunoSEQ multiplex PCR, and TCRdb kept only the in-frame ones, dropping some. The data show roughly 19,000 clones, with approximately 79% seen just once and 6.5% to 9.5% held by the top ten. Sequenced here: ileum tissue, sampled less than 21 days after intestinal transplant. The receptors were gathered from a human patient who received an intestinal transplant, so some T cells may come from the graft donor.

The rearrangement links TRBV10-3 to TRBJ2-7, with 9 bases aligning to TRBD1. The V gene's germline CDR1 is ENHRY and CDR2 SYGVKD. The V segment lost 3 bases and the J segment 2 bases; nucleotides outside the gene matches: 8. This CDR3 spans 16 amino acids. The CDR3 DNA sequence: TGTGCCATCAGTGATACAGGGGGCCTATACCCCTACGAGCAGTACTTC. Amino acids: CAISDTGGLYPYEQYF.

The chain carries TRBV7-9 and TRBJ2-5; D is perhaps TRBD2 (5 bases). CDR1 is SEHNR, CDR2 FQNEAQ, per germline (reference sequence). The CDR3 totals 13 residues. V was pared by 8 bases and J by 2 bases, with 12 bases between. The CDR3 loop is CASRRAPQETQYF. CDR3 nucleotide sequence: TGTGCCAGCCGGCGGGCCCCTCAAGAGACCCAGTACTTC.

The rearrangement joins TRBV9 to TRBJ2-2; tentative D call: TRBD2 (7 bases). This CDR3 has 19 amino acids. V lost 0 bases and J lost 2, with 20 bases in between. CDR1 and CDR2 from the germline V gene are SGDLS and YYNGEE. This chain's CDR3 is CASSVDSSRGGGNTGELFF. CDR3 bases: TGTGCCAGCAGCGTAGATAGTTCCCGAGGGGGGGGAAACACCGGGGAGCTGTTTTTT.

This clone occurred once. The rearrangement joins TRBV6-1 to TRBJ2-3; the D gene is possibly TRBD1 (6 bases). This CDR3 is built from 16 residues. Trimming removed 4 bases at V and 13 bases at J, with 27 bases between. CDR1 MNHNS and CDR2 SASEGT come from the germline V gene. CDR3 nucleotide sequence: TGTGCCAGCAGTGCTTACGGGACAAATACCAGTCAGTATAAGTATTTT. It is translated as CASSAYGTNTSQYKYF.

By sample fraction, this clone is medium-sized. The chain links TRBV7-8 to TRBJ2-1; D uncertain. The CDR3 loop spans 12 amino acids. The germline V gene has CDR1 SGHVS and CDR2 FQNEAQ. V dropped 2 bases and J dropped 9 bases, with 8 bases sitting between them. The CDR3 is CASSLLSREQFF. CDR3 in DNA: TGTGCCAGCAGCTTATTATCGCGTGAGCAGTTCTTC.

The chain uses TRBV7-4 and TRBJ1-5; D might be TRBD1 (5 bases). Germline V gene data show CDR1 as SGHVT and CDR2 as SQSDAQ. The V end lost 6 bases, the J end lost 3 bases, and 15 bases lay between the germline ends. The CDR3 covers 15 residues. The CDR3 sequence is CASRLKGADNQPQHF. The CDR3 DNA is TGTGCCAGCAGGTTGAAAGGGGCGGACAATCAGCCCCAGCATTTT.

The chain joins TRBV6-4 to TRBJ2-1; 8 positions agree with TRBD1. Germline CDR1 and CDR2: MRHNA and SNTAGT. Trimming at V came to 6 bases and at J to 7 bases, leaving 32 bases not matched to a gene. The CDR3 runs 22 residues. The CDR3: CASRDNYPPKRTGTYYGNEQFF. DNA of the CDR3: TGTGCCAGCAGGGACAACTACCCGCCGAAAAGGACAGGGACTTATTATGGGAATGAGCAGTTCTTC.

Of note for this clone: A read error may produce the germline difference seen at one junction end. The chain links TRBV29-1 to TRBJ1-1, with 9 bases that match TRBD1. Per the germline V gene, CDR1 is SQVTM and CDR2 is ANQGSEA. The CDR3 runs to 14 residues. The CDR3 DNA follows: TGCAGCGTTAAAGACAGGGGGGAGTACAGTGAAGCTTTCTTT. Amino acids: CSVKDRGEYSEAFF. Full variable domain (missing parts from reference TRBV29-1 and TRBJ1-1): SAVISQKPSRDICQRGTSLTIQCQVDSQVTMMFWYRQQPGQSLTLIATANQGSEATYESGFVIDKFPISRPNLTFSTLTVSNMSPEDSSIYLCSVKDRGEYSEAFFGQGTRLTVV.

The chain recombines TRBV6-5 with TRBJ1-5, with TRBD1 identical over 7 bases. CDR1 and CDR2 (germline): MNHEY, SVGAGI. V trimming: 5 bases; J trimming: 9 bases; junction bases outside the gene matches: 10. The CDR3 loop spans 14 amino acids. The CDR3 reads CASSQIMTGRPQHF. The CDR3, as DNA: TGTGCCAGCAGTCAAATCATGACAGGGAGGCCCCAGCATTTT.

This chain links TRBV30 with TRBJ1-2; 8 positions match TRBD1. CDR3 length equals 13 residues. Germline CDR1 reads GTSNPN; CDR2 reads SVGIG (reference sequence). V lost 4 bases, J lost 4 bases, and 5 bases stayed unmatched. CDR3 region: CAWIHDRGYGYTF. CDR3 bases: TGTGCCTGGATTCACGACAGGGGCTATGGCTACACCTTC.

This clone ranks as medium-sized. The sample contains more than one DNA sequence encoding this CDR3. The V and J genes are TRBV27 and TRBJ2-7; 10 nucleotides align to TRBD2. The ends lost 4 bases at V and 4 bases at J; junction bases unmatched: 4. The CDR3 extends over 14 amino acids. Germline V gene data show CDR1 as MNHEY and CDR2 as SMNVEV (reference sequence). CDR3 amino acids: CASSSSGRTYEQYF. CDR3 bases: TGTGCCAGCAGTTCTAGCGGGAGAACTTACGAGCAGTACTTC.

The chain links TRBV7-2 to TRBJ1-4, with no clear D. Germline CDR1 reads SGHTA; CDR2 reads FQGNSA. V lost 2 bases, J lost 5 bases, and 9 bases lay in between. This CDR3 has 14 residues. The CDR3 region is CASSLLLLNEKLFF. In nucleotides, the CDR3 is TGTGCCAGCAGCTTATTACTCCTCAATGAAAAACTGTTTTTT.

J is TRBJ1-1 and V is TRBV2, with D uncertain. The germline V and J ends were trimmed by 4 bases and 5 bases, with 26 bases remaining between them. CDR3 size: 18 residues. In germline, CDR1 is SNHLY, CDR2 FYNNEI. The CDR3 region has the DNA TGTGCCAGCAGTGGGATGCGGCGTCTCCTTTGGCAGAGGACTGAAGCTTTCTTT. Translating it yields CASSGMRRLLWQRTEAFF.

The chain joins TRBV5-1 to TRBJ2-7, with TRBD1 identical over 11 bases. The CDR3 totals 15 residues. Looked up from germline, CDR1 is SGHRS and CDR2 is YFSETQ. Germline trimming cut 1 base from V and 4 bases from J; bases unmatched to any gene: 4. The CDR3 bases are TGCGCCAGCAGCTTGACGGGGACAGGGGGTTACGAGCAGTACTTC. Its protein product is CASSLTGTGGYEQYF.